This T cell receptor beta chain was sequenced for a study of shared clonotypes between healthy human individuals. As for this clone: Antigen specificity is unknown.

All of the donors resided in Nashville, Tennessee, and each was a Caucasian adult. Measured with immunoSEQ multiplex PCR; TCRdb has only the in-frame clones, and not every one. Among roughly 520,000 clones, approximately 95% were seen once, and the ten largest hold 0.05% to 0.08%. Study-wide results and caveats: Between several donors, naive CD4 clonotypes were shared at a level of about 5.3%. Apart from blood, nothing was sampled; tissue repertoires likely differ. Even with large depth, rarefaction showed that sorted-subset sequencing was incomplete.

What was sequenced was naive CD4+ T cells sorted from blood. Noted subset: CD45RA+ positively selected. The TCR was taken from a woman aged 30 to 39 in good health.

The CDR3 DNA follows: TGTGCCAGCAGACTAGGGGGAGGTGACTATGGCTACACCTTC. Protein sequence: CASRLGGGDYGYTF. This chain uses TRBV28 with TRBJ1-2; possibly TRBD1 for D (6 bases). V lost 6 bases and J 3 bases, leaving 14 bases between the germline ends. This CDR3 spans 14 amino acids. Germline CDR1 and CDR2: MDHEN and SYDVKM.